Following are 26 T cell receptor beta chains from one sample sequenced in a study of human T cells and chemical hapten exposure. TCRdb independently ran MiXCR on the RACE reads; one entry per CDR3 protein. Among about 47,000 distinct CDR3 sequences listed, almost 4.5% were seen once. Specified time point: healthy volunteer bleed at 2 weeks. Before extraction, the whole blood was not fractionated, and total RNA was taken from it. Material for sequencing was whole blood. The origin of the receptors is a human donor in good health. Some clones in this sample may be carry-over from other donors' samples.

This clonotype was seen at least ten times. The rearrangement joins TRBV27 to TRBJ1-5; tentative D call: TRBD1 (6 bases). The V end lost 6 bases, the J end lost 5 bases, and 26 bases lay between the germline ends. CDR3 length: 18 amino acids. CDR1 is MNHEY and CDR2 is SMNVEV in the germline V gene (reference sequence). DNA for the CDR3: TGTGCCAGCAGACCATTCAGTGTCCGGGACACTGTCTATCAGCCCCAGCATTTT. This codes for CASRPFSVRDTVYQPQHF.

V and J are TRBV3-1 and TRBJ2-5; 7 bases line up with TRBD2. The germline CDR1 and CDR2 sequences are LGHDT and YNNKEL (reference sequence). V lost 1 base, J lost 5 bases, and 7 bases stayed unmatched. This CDR3 comprises 15 residues. The CDR3 spells CASSQGEGYRETQYF. The DNA of the CDR3 is TGTGCCAGCAGCCAAGGGGAGGGGTATCGCGAGACCCAGTACTTC.

This clonotype occurred many times. The J gene is TRBJ2-3, the V gene TRBV11-2; 8 positions match TRBD1. The V gene end was trimmed by 2 bases and the J gene end by 2 bases; junction bases not matched to a gene: 3. This CDR3 comprises 15 residues. Germline CDR1 reads SGHAT; CDR2 reads FQNNGV. The chain's CDR3 is CASSLRTGITDTQYF. CDR3 nucleotide sequence: TGTGCCAGCAGCTTACGGACAGGGATCACAGATACGCAGTATTTT.

This clonotype was recorded many times. The CDR3 DNA is TGTGCCAGCAGTTTCCAGGCAGGGGGCCTGGGTCAGCCCCAGCATTTT. Residues: CASSFQAGGLGQPQHF. This sequence joins TRBV28 and TRBJ1-5; TRBD1 matches at 8 bases. Per the germline V gene, CDR1 is MDHEN and CDR2 is SYDVKM. Trimming took 3 bases from V and 6 from J; bases not matched to a gene: 10. The CDR3 runs 16 residues.

This clonotype appeared a few times. The rearrangement uses TRBV28 and TRBJ2-7; 11 positions match TRBD2. In germline, CDR1 is MDHEN, CDR2 SYDVKM. This CDR3 spans 18 amino acids. V shed 4 bases, J shed 1 base, and the junction held 12 bases outside the gene matches. The CDR3 loop is CASSSRTFGLAGSYEQYF. The CDR3 bases are TGTGCCAGCAGTTCTAGGACTTTTGGACTAGCGGGTTCCTACGAGCAGTACTTC.

This clonotype was observed a handful of times. The DNA for the CDR3 is TGTGCCAGCAGTTGGGGGAGGGGGGGCACAGATACGCAGTATTTT. Residues: CASSWGRGGTDTQYF. The chain joins TRBV27 to TRBJ2-3; possible D gene TRBD2, 7 bases. V was cut by 4 bases and J by 1 base, with 12 bases left in between. The CDR3 extends over 15 amino acids. Germline V gene lookup returns CDR1 MNHEY and CDR2 SMNVEV (reference sequence).

This clonotype appeared many times. This chain links TRBV24-1 with TRBJ2-7; D not certain. This CDR3 comprises 13 residues. CDR1 is KGHDR and CDR2 is SFDVKD in the germline V gene. V lost 4 bases and J 5 bases, leaving 11 bases between the germline ends. DNA of the CDR3: TGTGCCACCAGTGAGTGGGTCGATAACGAGCAGTACTTC. Amino acids: CATSEWVDNEQYF.

This sequence joins TRBV5-4 and TRBJ1-1; D is uncertain. The CDR3 spans 14 residues. Germline V CDR1 and CDR2: SGHNT, YYREEE (reference sequence). The V end was cut by 0 bases, the J end by 11 bases, with 17 bases between. The CDR3: CASSLDIGSWSAFF. In DNA form, the CDR3 reads TGTGCCAGCAGCTTGGATATTGGCAGCTGGAGCGCTTTCTTT.

This clonotype was observed at least ten times. The rearrangement uses TRBV29-1 and TRBJ2-5; the D gene is possibly TRBD1 (6 bases). The CDR3 length is 13 residues. The germline V gene encodes CDR1 SQVTM and CDR2 ANQGSEA. V was clipped by 5 bases and J by 6 bases, with 16 bases between them. CDR3 DNA sequence: TGCAGCGTTCAGGGTGCAGGGGTTAAGACCCAGTACTTC. Translated: CSVQGAGVKTQYF.

For this clonotype: A read error is possible here, since a much larger clone lies one base away. The chain uses TRBV10-1 and TRBJ2-2; D is unclear. Germline CDR1 and CDR2: WNHNN and SYGVQD (reference sequence). This CDR3 is built from 16 residues. V shed 11 bases and J shed 0 bases, with 19 bases lying between them. The CDR3 spells CAGSEISPANTGELFF. The CDR3 coding sequence is TGCGCCGGCTCCGAGATCAGCCCAGCGAACACCGGGGAGCTGTTTTTT.

Many counts were recorded for this clonotype. Written as DNA, the CDR3 is TGTGCCAGCAGCCCCAGGGTTTCTGGGGCCAACGTCCTGACTTTC. Translated, it gives CASSPRVSGANVLTF. This chain joins TRBV11-2 and TRBJ2-6; possibly TRBD1 for D (5 bases). V gave up 5 bases and J gave up 1 base, with 9 bases separating them. The CDR3 is made up of 15 amino acids. The germline V gene encodes CDR1 SGHAT and CDR2 FQNNGV.

This clonotype was picked up many times. One end of the junction varies from germline; a read error may be responsible. The chain is built from TRBV28 and TRBJ2-3; 10 nucleotides match TRBD1. CDR1 is MDHEN, CDR2 SYDVKM, per germline. This CDR3 is 17 amino acids long. Here the CDR3 reads CASSLASPTGGTDTQYF. CDR3 nucleotide sequence: TGTGCCAGCAGTTTAGCATCGCCGACAGGGGGCACGGATACGCAGTATTTT.

The chain carries TRBV29-1 and TRBJ2-5; 7 nucleotides agree with TRBD1. The CDR3 spans 14 residues. The V segment lost 7 bases and the J segment 2 bases; nucleotides outside the gene matches: 10. Looked up from germline, CDR1 is SQVTM and CDR2 is ANQGSEA. Written as DNA, the CDR3 is TGCAGCGGCTCAGGGGGAAGTGGGCAAGAGACCCAGTACTTC. As protein: CSGSGGSGQETQYF.

J is TRBJ2-3 and V is TRBV10-3; 8 bases agree with TRBD2. CDR3 size: 15 residues. V was pared by 7 bases and J by 6 bases, with 12 bases of the junction left unmatched. The germline V gene encodes CDR1 ENHRY and CDR2 SYGVKD. CDR3 coding DNA: TGTGCCATCAAATTGGCCGGGACTAGTGGGGATACGCAGTATTTT. Translated: CAIKLAGTSGDTQYF.

The table lists this clonotype with many counts. The chain couples TRBV6-5 to TRBJ2-4, with D possibly matching TRBD1 (6 bases). Germline CDR1 reads MNHEY; CDR2 reads SVGAGI. V lost 7 bases to trimming and J lost 7 bases, with 26 bases between them. The CDR3 loop spans 17 amino acids. The CDR3 DNA reads as TGTGCCAGCACTAACCAACTCGTAGGGGGAAGAGGGAACATTCAGTACTTC. It is translated as CASTNQLVGGRGNIQYF.

This clonotype was seen at least ten times. The rearrangement joins TRBV28 to TRBJ2-7, with 7 bases that match TRBD1. Germline V gene sequence: CDR1 MDHEN, CDR2 SYDVKM. The CDR3 is 15 amino acids. V was clipped by 8 bases and J by 0 bases; unmatched bases: 10. The CDR3 sequence: CASLTSGTASYEQYF. The CDR3 DNA reads as TGTGCCAGCCTAACGTCTGGGACAGCCTCCTACGAGCAGTACTTC.

In its sample, this clonotype was seen many times. V usage is TRBV20-1 and J usage is TRBJ2-2, with a tentative D call TRBD2 (5 bases). V lost 0 bases to trimming and J lost 4 bases, with 15 bases between them. This CDR3 has 16 amino acids. CDR1 is DFQATT and CDR2 is SNEGSKA in the germline V gene (reference sequence). CDR3: CSARDPRTAVTGELFF. Here the CDR3 DNA reads TGCAGTGCTAGAGATCCCCGGACTGCAGTCACCGGGGAGCTGTTTTTT.

The chain recombines TRBV12-3 or TRBV12-4 with TRBJ2-3; 9 nucleotides line up with TRBD1. The junction had 10 bases not matched to a gene; V was cut back by 6 bases and J by 6 bases. This CDR3 has 15 amino acids. The CDR3 is CASSPGQGLWDTQYF. CDR3 nucleotide sequence: TGTGCCAGCAGCCCGGGACAGGGACTGTGGGATACGCAGTATTTT.

This clonotype showed up many times. CDR3 in DNA: TGTGCCTGGAGTTTTACCGGGGGCGGAAATCAGCCCCAGCATTTT. Its protein product is CAWSFTGGGNQPQHF. The rearrangement links TRBV30 to TRBJ1-5, with a tentative D call TRBD1 (6 bases). There are 15 residues in the CDR3. V lost 2 bases, J lost 4 bases, and 15 bases lay in between. Germline-derived CDR1 and CDR2 are GTSNPN and SVGIG (reference sequence).

Only a few counts were recorded for this clonotype. The chain uses TRBV6-1 and TRBJ2-1; D is perhaps TRBD1 (6 bases). The CDR3 spans 20 residues. The germline V and J ends were trimmed by 4 bases and 5 bases, with 30 bases remaining between them. Germline assignment: CDR1 MNHNS and CDR2 SASEGT. As DNA, the CDR3 is TGTGCCAGCAGTGGTACAGGGTTCTCCGGGACCCCCGGGTTTCACAATGAGCAGTTCTTC. Translation: CASSGTGFSGTPGFHNEQFF.

The chain is built from TRBV28 and TRBJ2-7; TRBD2 might be the D (6 bases). The CDR3 length is 15 residues. The V and J ends lost 1 base and 0 bases respectively, with 10 bases between them. Looked up from germline, CDR1 is MDHEN and CDR2 is SYDVKM. Here the CDR3 DNA reads TGTGCCAGCAGTTTATCGCGGGATAGCTCCTACGAGCAGTACTTC. Protein: CASSLSRDSSYEQYF.

Only a few counts were recorded for this clonotype. CDR3 region: CSVATTTGNTIYF. The CDR3 nucleotides are TGCAGCGTTGCAACAACAACTGGAAACACCATATATTTT. This sequence joins TRBV29-1 and TRBJ1-3, with D unclear. The V end was cut by 4 bases, the J end by 2 bases, with 9 bases between. The length of the CDR3 is 13 residues. Germline V gene sequence: CDR1 SQVTM, CDR2 ANQGSEA.

This clonotype was counted only a few times. The chain joins TRBV5-4 to TRBJ1-5; unclear D gene. CDR3 length equals 15 residues. Germline values: CDR1 SGHNT, CDR2 YYREEE (reference sequence). Trimming took off 4 bases at V and 6 bases at J, with 17 bases between the two ends. The CDR3 DNA follows: TGTGCCAGCAGCCGACCCCGCGCGGGGTTTCAGCCCCAGCATTTT. Protein: CASSRPRAGFQPQHF.

The chain employs TRBV29-1 and TRBJ1-3, with D unresolved. The CDR3 totals 14 residues. CDR1 and CDR2 (germline): SQVTM, ANQGSEA. V lost 2 bases to trimming and J lost 2 bases, with 10 bases between them. The DNA of the CDR3 is TGCAGCGTTGAAATCCGGAAGACTGGAAACACCATATATTTT. It specifies CSVEIRKTGNTIYF.

The chain links TRBV28 to TRBJ2-7; D is unresolved. This CDR3 comprises 14 residues. The V end was cut by 5 bases, the J end by 3 bases, with 14 bases between. CDR1 and CDR2 from the germline V gene are MDHEN and SYDVKM. CDR3 sequence reads: CASSDPARNYEQYF. The CDR3 nucleotides are TGTGCCAGCAGTGACCCCGCAAGGAACTACGAGCAGTACTTC.

In its sample, this clonotype was seen many times. CDR3 sequence reads: CSAKLSSGAGGSDTQYF. CDR3 nucleotide sequence: TGCAGTGCCAAACTCTCGTCGGGAGCGGGAGGGTCGGATACGCAGTATTTT. This chain uses TRBV20-1 with TRBJ2-3; 10 nucleotides agree with TRBD2. Trimming cost V 6 bases and J 6 bases; bases outside gene matches: 18. Germline V gene sequence: CDR1 DFQATT, CDR2 SNEGSKA (reference sequence). The CDR3 covers 17 residues.